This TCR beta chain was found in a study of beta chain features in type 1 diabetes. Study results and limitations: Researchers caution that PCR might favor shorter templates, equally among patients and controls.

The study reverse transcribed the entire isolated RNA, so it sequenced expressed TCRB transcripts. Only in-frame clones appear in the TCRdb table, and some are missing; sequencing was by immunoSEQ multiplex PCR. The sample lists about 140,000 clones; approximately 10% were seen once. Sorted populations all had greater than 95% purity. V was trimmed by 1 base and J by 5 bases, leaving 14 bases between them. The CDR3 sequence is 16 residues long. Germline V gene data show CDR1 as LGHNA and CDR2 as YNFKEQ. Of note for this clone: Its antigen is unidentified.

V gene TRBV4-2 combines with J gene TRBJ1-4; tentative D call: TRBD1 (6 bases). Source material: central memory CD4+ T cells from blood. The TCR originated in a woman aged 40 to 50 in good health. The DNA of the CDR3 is TGTGCCAGCAGCCAAGGATCAACAGGGCTGAATGAAAAACTGTTTTTT. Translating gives CASSQGSTGLNEKLFF.